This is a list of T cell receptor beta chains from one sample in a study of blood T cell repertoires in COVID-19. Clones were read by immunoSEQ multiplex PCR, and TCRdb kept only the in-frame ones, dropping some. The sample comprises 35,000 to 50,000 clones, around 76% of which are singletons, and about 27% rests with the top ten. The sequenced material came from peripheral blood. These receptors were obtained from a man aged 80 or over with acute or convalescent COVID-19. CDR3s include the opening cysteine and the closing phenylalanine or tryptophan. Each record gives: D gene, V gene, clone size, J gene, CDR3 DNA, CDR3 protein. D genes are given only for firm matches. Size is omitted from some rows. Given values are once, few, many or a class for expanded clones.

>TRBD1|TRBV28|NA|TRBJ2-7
TGTGCCAGCAGGACCGGGACAGGGGGCTACGAGCAGTACTTC
CASRTGTGGYEQYF
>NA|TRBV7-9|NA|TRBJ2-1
TGTGCCAGCAGCACACGACTCCACAATGAGCAGTTCTTC
CASSTRLHNEQFF
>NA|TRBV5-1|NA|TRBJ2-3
TGCGCCAGCAGCACCACACCCCTGGCCAGCACAGATACGCAGTATTTT
CASSTTPLASTDTQYF
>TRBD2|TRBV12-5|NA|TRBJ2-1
TGTGCTAGTGGTTTGCTATCTAGCGGGGGGTATGAGCAGTTCTTC
CASGLLSSGGYEQFF
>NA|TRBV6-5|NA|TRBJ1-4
TGTGCCAGCAGTTACGGGCAGGGGCCTAATGAAAAACTGTTTTTT
CASSYGQGPNEKLFF
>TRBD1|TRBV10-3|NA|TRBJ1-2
TGTGCCATCAGTGAGTCGGACAGGACCTATGGCTACACCTTC
CAISESDRTYGYTF
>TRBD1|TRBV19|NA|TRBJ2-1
TGTGCCAGTACGGGACAGGGTCGGCATGAGCAGTTCTTC
CASTGQGRHEQFF
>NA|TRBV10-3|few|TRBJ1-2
TGTGCCATCAGTGGACAATATGGCTACACCTTC
CAISGQYGYTF
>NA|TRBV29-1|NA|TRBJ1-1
TGCAGCGTTGAAGATAAACAGGCAACTGAAGCTTTCTTT
CSVEDKQATEAFF
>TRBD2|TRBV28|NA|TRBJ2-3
TGTGCCAGCAGTTTTATAAGCGGGGGTTTTTCAGATACGCAGTATTTT
CASSFISGGFSDTQYF
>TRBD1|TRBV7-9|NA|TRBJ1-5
TGTGCCAGCAGCCAGGGGCAGGGGGCAGGGCCCCAGCATTTT
CASSQGQGAGPQHF
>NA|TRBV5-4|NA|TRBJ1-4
TGTGCCAGCAGCTCTCAGCGGGGGCCCGATGAAAAACTGTTTTTT
CASSSQRGPDEKLFF
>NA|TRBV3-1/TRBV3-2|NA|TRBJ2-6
TGTGCCAGCAGCCTAAGGAGCGCCGGGGCCAACGTCCTGACTTTC
CASSLRSAGANVLTF
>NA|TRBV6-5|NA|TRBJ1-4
TGTGCCAGCACCACCTTACTACGGGATGAAAAACTGTTTTTT
CASTTLLRDEKLFF
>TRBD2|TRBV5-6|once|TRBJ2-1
TGTGCCAGCAGCTTGGTGCTAGCGGAGACCTACAATGAGCAGTTCTTC
CASSLVLAETYNEQFF
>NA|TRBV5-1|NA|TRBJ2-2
TGCGCCAGCAGCCCAAGGGGACATATGAACACCGGGGAGCTGTTTTTT
CASSPRGHMNTGELFF
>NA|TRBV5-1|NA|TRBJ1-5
TGCGCCAGCAGCTTGGGACAGCAAAATCAGCCCCAGCATTTT
CASSLGQQNQPQHF
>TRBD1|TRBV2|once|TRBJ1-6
TGTGCCAGCAGCGACAGGGTTGGGGATTCACCCCTCCACTTT
CASSDRVGDSPLHF
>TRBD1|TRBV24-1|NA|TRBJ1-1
TGTGCCACCACGACAGGGGTGAACACTGAAGCTTTCTTT
CATTTGVNTEAFF
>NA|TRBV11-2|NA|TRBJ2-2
TGTGCCAGCAGCTTGTTGGTCACTTGGTCGAACACCGGGGAGCTGTTTTTT
CASSLLVTWSNTGELFF
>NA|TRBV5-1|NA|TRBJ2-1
TGCGCCAGCAGCTCGCCGGCCGGAGGCCAGAGCTCCTACAATGAGCAGTTCTTC
CASSSPAGGQSSYNEQFF
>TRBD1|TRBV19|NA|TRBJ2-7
TGTGCCAGTAGTATAGGGGGACAGGGCACCTACGAGCAGTACTTC
CASSIGGQGTYEQYF
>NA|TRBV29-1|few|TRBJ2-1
TGCAGCGTTCGAGGTAGTCGGTCCTACAATGAGCAGTTCTTC
CSVRGSRSYNEQFF
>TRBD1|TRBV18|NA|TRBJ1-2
TGTGCCAGCTCCCCGGGACAGACTACCGGGAACTATGGCTACACCTTC
CASSPGQTTGNYGYTF
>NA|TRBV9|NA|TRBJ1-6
TGTGCCAGCAGCGTAGTAGGGGTGAGTTCACCCCTCCACTTT
CASSVVGVSSPLHF
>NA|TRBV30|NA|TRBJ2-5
TGTGCCTGGAGTCGGACATCCAAGGGGGAGACCCAGTACTTC
CAWSRTSKGETQYF
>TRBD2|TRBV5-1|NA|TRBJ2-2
TGCGCCAGCAGCTTACGGACTAGCGGGAGGGGGAACACCGGGGAGCTGTTTTTT
CASSLRTSGRGNTGELFF
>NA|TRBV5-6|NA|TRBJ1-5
TGTGCCAGCAGCCCGGTCCGGAGCAATCAGCCCCAGCATTTT
CASSPVRSNQPQHF
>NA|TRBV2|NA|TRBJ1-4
TGTGCCAGCAACCCCTTTATGGGGGGTGAAAAACTGTTTTTT
CASNPFMGGEKLFF
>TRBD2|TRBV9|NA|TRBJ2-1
TGTGCCAGCAGCGTCTTAGCGGGAGGACCCAATGAGCAGTTCTTC
CASSVLAGGPNEQFF
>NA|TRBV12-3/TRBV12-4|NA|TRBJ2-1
TGTGCCAGCAGTTTAGAAGGAGGTGAGCAGTTCTTC
CASSLEGGEQFF
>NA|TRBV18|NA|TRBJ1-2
TGTGCCAGCTCCGCAAACGAGGGAGACTATGGCTACACCTTC
CASSANEGDYGYTF
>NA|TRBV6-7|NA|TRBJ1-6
TGTGCCAGCCCCCCTTACCAAGGGGATTCACCCCCCCACTTT
CASPPYQGDSPPHF
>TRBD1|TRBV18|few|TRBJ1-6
TGTGCCAGCTCATTCCTGACAGGGCCAATCTATAATTCACCCCTCCACTTT
CASSFLTGPIYNSPLHF
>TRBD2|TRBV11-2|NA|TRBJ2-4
TGTGCCAGCAGCTTAGTTACTAGCGACATTCAGTACTTC
CASSLVTSDIQYF
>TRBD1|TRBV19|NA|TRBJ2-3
TGTGCCAGTAGTTTGGCAGGGGGACCAGATACGCAGTATTTT
CASSLAGGPDTQYF
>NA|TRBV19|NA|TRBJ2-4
TGTGCCAGTAGTATCGGCAGGGGGGAGAAAAACATTCAGTACTTC
CASSIGRGEKNIQYF
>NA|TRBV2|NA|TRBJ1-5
TGTGCCAGCAAGAGTGGAGCAGGGCTCAATCAGCCCCAGCATTTT
CASKSGAGLNQPQHF
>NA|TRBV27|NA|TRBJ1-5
TGTGCCAGCAGTTTAGTCCAGGGTGGCAATCAGCCCCAGCATTTT
CASSLVQGGNQPQHF
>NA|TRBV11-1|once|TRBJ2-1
TGTGCCAGCACTCCGAGGGGGACCTACAATGAGCAGTTCTTC
CASTPRGTYNEQFF
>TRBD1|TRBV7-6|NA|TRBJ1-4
TGTGCCAGCAGCTCGCAGGGGGGACCTAATGAAAAACTGTTTTTT
CASSSQGGPNEKLFF
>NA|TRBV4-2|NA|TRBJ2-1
TGTGCCAGCAGCCGATACAGGGGGGGTGAGCAGTTCTTC
CASSRYRGGEQFF
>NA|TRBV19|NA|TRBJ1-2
TGTGCCAGTAGTGGGGGCCAGAACTATGGCTACACCTTC
CASSGGQNYGYTF
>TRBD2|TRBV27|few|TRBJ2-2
TGTGCCAGCAGTTTTGGACTAGCTAACACCGGGGAGCTGTTTTTT
CASSFGLANTGELFF
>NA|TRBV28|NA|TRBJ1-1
TGTGCCAGCAGTTTAGGTCCCAGGGGGAACACTGAAGCTTTCTTT
CASSLGPRGNTEAFF
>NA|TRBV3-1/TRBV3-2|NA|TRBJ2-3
TGTGCCAGCAGCCAACGGGCAGGGCTGAGTGGAGATACGCAGTATTTT
CASSQRAGLSGDTQYF
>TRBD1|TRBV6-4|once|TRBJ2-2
TGTGCCAGCAGTTACGACAGGGTAACGAACACCGGGGAGCTGTTTTTT
CASSYDRVTNTGELFF
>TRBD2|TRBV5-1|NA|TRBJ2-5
TGCGCCAGCAGCGTTTCTGGCGGGGGGGCCCAAGAGACCCAGTACTTC
CASSVSGGGAQETQYF
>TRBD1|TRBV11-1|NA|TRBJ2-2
TGTGCCAGCAGCGCCGGGACAGGGGCCACCGGGGAGCTGTTTTTT
CASSAGTGATGELFF
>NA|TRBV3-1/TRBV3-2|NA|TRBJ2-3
TGTGCCAGCAGCCAACCACGCGGGGGCCCTACAGATACGCAGTATTTT
CASSQPRGGPTDTQYF
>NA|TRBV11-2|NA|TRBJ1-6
TGTGCCAGCAGCTCGGATCGGGTCTATAATTCACCCCTCCACTTT
CASSSDRVYNSPLHF
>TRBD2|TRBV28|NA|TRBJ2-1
TGTGCCAGCAGTTTATTTCCGGGAGGGCCCGGTGAGCAGTTCTTC
CASSLFPGGPGEQFF